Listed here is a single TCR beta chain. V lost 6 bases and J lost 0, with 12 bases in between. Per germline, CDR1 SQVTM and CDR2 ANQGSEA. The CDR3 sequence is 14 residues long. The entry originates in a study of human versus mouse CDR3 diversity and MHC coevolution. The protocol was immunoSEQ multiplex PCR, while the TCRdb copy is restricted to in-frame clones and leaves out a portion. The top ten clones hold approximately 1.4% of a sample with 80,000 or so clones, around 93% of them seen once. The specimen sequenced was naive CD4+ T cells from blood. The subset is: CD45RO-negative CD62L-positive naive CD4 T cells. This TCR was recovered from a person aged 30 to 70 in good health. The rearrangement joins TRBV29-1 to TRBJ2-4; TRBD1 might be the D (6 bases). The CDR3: CSVGAGIAKNIQYF. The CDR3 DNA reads TGCAGCGTGGGGGCAGGGATAGCCAAAAACATTCAGTACTTC.